This is a list of T cell receptor beta chains from one sample in a study of blood T cells in healthy people across ages. MiXCR was run by TCRdb on the 5' RACE reads, yielding one entry per CDR3 protein. Here the sample spans around 1,000,000 distinct CDR3 sequences, about two fifths being singletons. The specimen was blood. The origin of the receptors is a young man in good health. CDR3s include the opening cysteine and the closing phenylalanine or tryptophan. The order of the fields is V gene, J gene, D gene, clone size, CDR3 DNA, CDR3 protein. D genes are given only for firm matches. Size tells how often a clone was seen (once, few, many) or the class of an expanded clone, and some rows leave it out.

TRBV6-2/TRBV6-3	TRBJ1-2	TRBD1	.	TGTGCCAGCGGAAAGGGACAGGCAGTAATCCATGGCTACACCTTC	CASGKGQAVIHGYTF
TRBV25-1	TRBJ2-3	.	.	TGTGCCAGCAGAGCTTTAGTAGGACCGAGCACAGATACGCAGTATTTT	CASRALVGPSTDTQYF
TRBV20-1	TRBJ1-6	TRBD1	many	TGCAGTGCTAGTGACTTTAAGACAGGGAATAATTCACCCCTCCACTTT	CSASDFKTGNNSPLHF
TRBV24-1	TRBJ2-2	TRBD1	.	TGTGCCACCAGTGATTCAGGGACAGTGAACACCGGGGAGCTGTTTTTT	CATSDSGTVNTGELFF
TRBV20-1	TRBJ1-5	.	.	TGCAGTGCTAGAGAGTTCTCAGCAGGGAGTCAGCCCCAGCATTTT	CSAREFSAGSQPQHF
TRBV4-1	TRBJ2-5	.	.	TGCGCCAGCAGCCCTCCATGGGCCGGTGAGACCCAGTACTTC	CASSPPWAGETQYF
TRBV7-2	TRBJ2-3	.	.	TGTGCCAGCAGCTTGCAGGCGACCCCTAGCACAGATACGCAGTATTTT	CASSLQATPSTDTQYF
TRBV15	TRBJ1-5	.	.	TGTGCCACCAGCAAACCGAGTAATCAGCCCCAGCATTTT	CATSKPSNQPQHF
TRBV6-5	TRBJ2-6	.	many	TGTGCCAGCAGCCGGGACTCCTCTGGGGCCAACGTCCTGACTTTC	CASSRDSSGANVLTF
TRBV15	TRBJ2-3	.	.	TGTGCCACCAGCAGAGATCGCCGGGCAGGAATAAGCACAGATACGCAGTATTTT	CATSRDRRAGISTDTQYF
TRBV21-1	TRBJ1-6	.	few	TGTGCCAGCAGCCTACGAGGACCCATGCCCCCCTCCTCCTATAATTCACCCCTCCACTTT	CASSLRGPMPPSSYNSPLHF
TRBV12-3/TRBV12-4	TRBJ2-5	TRBD2	few	TGTGCCAGCAGCGTGGGGACTAGCCCTAATGAGCAGTACTTC	CASSVGTSPNEQYF
TRBV13	TRBJ2-1	TRBD2	few	TGTGCCAGCAGCTTAGGCCCAGCGGGGGGGAGATACAATGAGCAGTTCTTC	CASSLGPAGGRYNEQFF
TRBV28	TRBJ2-7	TRBD1	.	TGTGCCAGCAGTTTTGCCGACAGGGCCTACGAGCAGTACTTC	CASSFADRAYEQYF
TRBV2	TRBJ1-2	.	.	TGTGCCAGCAGTCTTGAAGGACAAAGAGCTAACTATGGCTACACCTTC	CASSLEGQRANYGYTF
TRBV12-3/TRBV12-4	TRBJ2-1	TRBD1	.	TGTGCCAGCAGTAAGGACAGGGGAGGTAACAATGAGCAGTTCTTC	CASSKDRGGNNEQFF
TRBV20-1	TRBJ2-3	.	.	TGCAGTGCTAGGGACTCCCGAGCGCAGTATTTT	CSARDSRAQYF
TRBV7-2	TRBJ2-1	.	.	TGTGCCAGCAGCTTAGTGCGTCTGGGGCCTTACAATGAGCAGTTCTTC	CASSLVRLGPYNEQFF
TRBV4-1	TRBJ2-1	.	.	TGCGCCAGCAGCCAAGATTCGGGTCCGAATGAGCAGTTCTTC	CASSQDSGPNEQFF
TRBV11-2	TRBJ1-4	.	few	TGTGCCAGCAGCTTAGATCGGGGCCCCGGTGAAAAACTGTTTTTT	CASSLDRGPGEKLFF
TRBV3-1	TRBJ2-2	.	few	TGTGCCAGCAGCCGTTCCACCGCGAACACCGGGGAGCTGTTTTTT	CASSRSTANTGELFF
TRBV7-8	TRBJ2-1	TRBD1	.	TGTGCCAGCACCAATTCACAGGGGGCGATCAATGAGCAGTTCTTC	CASTNSQGAINEQFF
TRBV10-3	TRBJ1-1	TRBD1	few	TGTGCCATCAGTGACCCTCAACAGGGGACGACTGAAGCTTTCTTT	CAISDPQQGTTEAFF
TRBV2	TRBJ1-2	.	few	TGTGCCAGCAGTGAAATACGGGGGGCGAGCTATGGCTACACCTTC	CASSEIRGASYGYTF
TRBV5-1	TRBJ1-1	.	.	TGCGCCAGCAGCTATAGGGGGAAGGGGACTGAAGCTTTCTTT	CASSYRGKGTEAFF
TRBV28	TRBJ2-2	.	.	TGTGCCAGCAGGGTTCCGGCCGGGGAGCTGTTTTTT	CASRVPAGELFF
TRBV20-1	TRBJ1-1	.	.	TGCAGTGCTAGAGCCGCGGGAGGGAACACTGAAGCTTTCTTT	CSARAAGGNTEAFF
TRBV7-2	TRBJ2-1	.	.	TGTGCCAGTAGCCGCGCGCGGGACTGGGAAAATACCCAAAGGAATGAGCAGTTCTTC	CASSRARDWENTQRNEQFF
TRBV6-6	TRBJ2-3	TRBD2	.	TGTGCCAGCAGGGCTAGCGGGGGGGCGGAAGATACGCAGTATTTT	CASRASGGAEDTQYF
TRBV20-1	TRBJ1-2	.	.	TGCAGTGCTAGAGATATCGTCGGCTACACCTTC	CSARDIVGYTF
TRBV2	TRBJ2-1	TRBD2	.	TGTGCCAGCAGGGGCGGATCCGGGAGGCCGAACAATGAGCAGTTCTTC	CASRGGSGRPNNEQFF
TRBV12-3/TRBV12-4	TRBJ1-1	.	few	TGTGCCAGCAGACCGGGGACGGGCAAGAACACTGAAGCTTTCTTT	CASRPGTGKNTEAFF
TRBV19	TRBJ1-5	.	.	TGTGCCAGTAGGGTCCATATCGGGACGCAGCAGCCCCAGCATTTT	CASRVHIGTQQPQHF
TRBV2	TRBJ2-7	TRBD2	few	TGTGCCAGTCGACTAGCGGGGGGGTATGAGCAGTACTTC	CASRLAGGYEQYF
TRBV14	TRBJ1-1	.	.	TGTGCCAGCAGCTCCATGCCGGGGAACACTGAAGCTTTCTTT	CASSSMPGNTEAFF
TRBV5-5	TRBJ1-1	.	.	TGTGCCAGCAGCTTGGTCGGGTCATCGAACACTGAAGCTTTCTTT	CASSLVGSSNTEAFF
TRBV30	TRBJ1-2	TRBD1	.	TGTGCCTGGAGCCTCGACAGGGTGGGTGGCTACACCTTC	CAWSLDRVGGYTF
TRBV7-9	TRBJ2-5	TRBD1	.	TGTGCCAGCAGATCACCCTTAGGTCGACAGGGAGAAGAGACCCAGTACTTC	CASRSPLGRQGEETQYF
TRBV7-3	TRBJ2-5	.	few	TGTGCCAGCAGCCCCCGCCGGGAGTCCGGGGAGACCCAGTACTTC	CASSPRRESGETQYF
TRBV29-1	TRBJ1-1	TRBD1	.	TGCAGCGCAATCAGTCCCGGGACAGGGAACACTGAAGCTTTCTTT	CSAISPGTGNTEAFF
TRBV29-1	TRBJ2-2	.	.	TGCAGCGCGAGGCAAGGGTCCACCGGGGAGCTGTTTTTT	CSARQGSTGELFF
TRBV24-1	TRBJ2-2	TRBD2	.	TGTGCCACCAGTCTACGGACTAGCGGAGGGGAGCTGTTTTTT	CATSLRTSGGELFF
TRBV28	TRBJ1-5	TRBD1	.	TGTGCCAGCAGTTTCCCCGGACAGGCGAGCAATCAGCCCCAGCATTTT	CASSFPGQASNQPQHF
TRBV6-6	TRBJ2-1	TRBD1	.	TGTGCCAGCAGTTACCTGGGGGACAGGCATCCCTATAATGAGCAGTTCTTC	CASSYLGDRHPYNEQFF
TRBV6-5	TRBJ2-7	.	.	TGTGCCACGTGGACGTCCTACGAGCAGTACTTC	CATWTSYEQYF
TRBV7-2	TRBJ2-5	.	.	TGTGCCAGCAGCTTACGAGACGACGAGAGAGAGACCCAGTACTTC	CASSLRDDERETQYF
TRBV7-2	TRBJ2-7	.	.	TGTGCCAGCAGCTTAGCACTCCCCTCCTACAATGAGCAGTACTTC	CASSLALPSYNEQYF
TRBV19	TRBJ2-1	.	many	TGTGCCAGTAGTACAGGGGTTGCTAATGAGCAGTTCTTC	CASSTGVANEQFF
TRBV13	TRBJ2-2	.	.	TGTGCCAGCACCCCAGGGGCGAACACCGGGGAGCTGTTTTTT	CASTPGANTGELFF
TRBV6-5	TRBJ1-1	.	few	TGTGCCAGCAGTTACTCGGGCGCGTTGAACACTGAAGCTTTCTTT	CASSYSGALNTEAFF
TRBV13	TRBJ2-1	TRBD2	few	TGTGCCAGCAGCTTAGAGCGACTAGCAATCTATGAGCAGTTCTTC	CASSLERLAIYEQFF
TRBV7-2	TRBJ2-3	.	few	TGTGCCAGCAGCCCTACTCCTGCTACAGATACGCAGTATTTT	CASSPTPATDTQYF
TRBV7-2	TRBJ1-3	TRBD1	.	TGTGCCAGCAGCTTAGGGGCAGGGGGCACATCCTCTGGAAACACCATATATTTT	CASSLGAGGTSSGNTIYF
TRBV5-4	TRBJ1-2	.	few	TGTGCCAGCAGCCCCCGGCAGGGAGAGTTTTACTATGGCTACACCTTC	CASSPRQGEFYYGYTF
TRBV6-5	TRBJ2-7	TRBD1	once	TGTGCCAGCAGTACCGGGACAGGGAACTACAATGAGCAGTACTTC	CASSTGTGNYNEQYF
TRBV4-3	TRBJ1-2	.	.	TGCGCCAGCAGCCAAGGGAGAGACCATGGCTACACCTTC	CASSQGRDHGYTF
TRBV9	TRBJ2-2	.	few	TGTGCCAGCAGCGTAGCCCAGCACACCGGGGAGCTGTTTTTT	CASSVAQHTGELFF
TRBV7-9	TRBJ2-5	.	few	TGTGCCAGCAGCTCTAGGGGGAGACTTAAAGAGACCCAGTACTTC	CASSSRGRLKETQYF
TRBV7-2	TRBJ2-1	TRBD2	.	TGTGCCAGCAGACGACTAGCGGGGGGGCTTAGTTACAATGAGCAGTTCTTC	CASRRLAGGLSYNEQFF